These T cell receptor beta chains were read from a single sample in a study of T cell responses to AZD1222 COVID-19 vaccine. The repertoire was sequenced with immunoSEQ multiplex PCR; TCRdb's copy has only in-frame clones and lacks some. The data hold some 150,000 clones, with around 88% observed a single time. The starting material was peripheral blood, obtained on day 0 of AZD1222 vaccination. The source is an adult in good health. The CDR3 runs from the conserved cysteine through the conserved F or W. A D gene is named only where the DNA matches it firmly. Only some rows state a clone size, as once, few, many or a class for expanded clones.

.,.,TRBJ1-1,TRBV28,TGTGCCAGCAGCTCCCCCAGCGGGGGATCGAACACTGAAGCTTTCTTT,CASSSPSGGSNTEAFF
.,.,TRBJ1-1,TRBV3-1/TRBV3-2,TGTGCCAGCAGCCGAGACACCACGAACGCTGAAGCTTTCTTT,CASSRDTTNAEAFF
TRBD2,.,TRBJ2-1,TRBV2,TGTGCCAGCACCGAGAGGCTAGCGGGGGGGTTCTCCTACAATGAGCAGTTCTTC,CASTERLAGGFSYNEQFF
TRBD1,.,TRBJ1-4,TRBV4-2,TGTGCCAGCAGCCAAGAAGAAGGGGGCTGGGAAAAACTGTTTTTT,CASSQEEGGWEKLFF
TRBD1,.,TRBJ1-2,TRBV24-1,TGTGCCACCAGTCAGAGGCAGGGGGTAGATGGCTACACCTTC,CATSQRQGVDGYTF
.,.,TRBJ1-1,TRBV10-1,TGCGCCAGCAGCGCAGGCGCTGGGGCTTTCTTT,CASSAGAGAFF
.,few,TRBJ1-5,TRBV6-5,TGTGCCAGCAGCGGTCGCTACGGAAATCAGCCCCAGCATTTT,CASSGRYGNQPQHF
.,.,TRBJ2-1,TRBV5-1,TGCGCCAGCAGAAACCTACCCATCCCCGGAGCCTTCGATGACTACAATGAGCAGTTCTTC,CASRNLPIPGAFDDYNEQFF
.,.,TRBJ1-5,TRBV7-6,TGTGCCAGCAGCCCTCAGGGTCTTGGCAATCAGCCCCAGCATTTT,CASSPQGLGNQPQHF
TRBD2,once,TRBJ2-1,TRBV4-3,TGCGCCAGCAGCCTCAGCGGGGGGGCGAATGAGCAGTTCTTC,CASSLSGGANEQFF
TRBD1,.,TRBJ2-7,TRBV27,TGTGCCAGCAGTTCCGACAGGGGGATCTCCTACGAGCAGTACTTC,CASSSDRGISYEQYF
.,.,TRBJ1-1,TRBV7-6,TGTGCCAGCAGCTCCTCTACGCTGGCCACTGAAGCTTTCTTT,CASSSSTLATEAFF
TRBD1,.,TRBJ1-2,TRBV3-1/TRBV3-2,TGTGCCAGCAGCCAAGAAGTCGGACAGGGAGGCTACACCTTC,CASSQEVGQGGYTF
.,.,TRBJ1-1,TRBV18,TGTGCCAGCTCCGAGGTGGGGAACACTGAAGCTTTCTTT,CASSEVGNTEAFF
.,.,TRBJ2-7,TRBV6-5,TGTGCCAGCAGGGGGACAAGGACAGTCTACGAGCAGTACTTC,CASRGTRTVYEQYF
.,.,TRBJ1-6,TRBV12-3/TRBV12-4,TGTGCCAGCAGTTCTGGGAACAATTCACCCCTCCACTTT,CASSSGNNSPLHF
TRBD1,.,TRBJ1-2,TRBV6-2/TRBV6-3,TGTGCCAGCAGTTCTCCTCCGGACAGGGTCGATTATGGCTACACCTTC,CASSSPPDRVDYGYTF
TRBD2,.,TRBJ2-3,TRBV2,TGTGCCAGCAGCGGACTAGCGGGGGGGCCAGATACGCAGTATTTT,CASSGLAGGPDTQYF
.,.,TRBJ1-6,TRBV7-9,TGTGCCAGCGGGGGGAGAGGGAGGAATTCACCCCTCCACTTT,CASGGRGRNSPLHF
.,.,TRBJ1-1,TRBV7-3,TGTGCCAGCAGCTTAACGGCGGGCACTGAAGCTTTCTTT,CASSLTAGTEAFF
TRBD1,few,TRBJ2-1,TRBV3-1/TRBV3-2,TGTGCCTCCTTGCAGGGGGCCGGGGCCAGTGAGCAGTTCTTC,CASLQGAGASEQFF
.,.,TRBJ2-5,TRBV24-1,TGTGCCACCAGTGCTCGCGCCGCGGGGGCCGGGGAGACCCAGTACTTC,CATSARAAGAGETQYF
.,.,TRBJ2-7,TRBV7-2,TGTGCCAGCAGCTTAATGAGATCTTCCTACGAGCAGTACTTC,CASSLMRSSYEQYF
TRBD1,.,TRBJ1-1,TRBV30,TGTGCCTGGAACCGAGGGGGACAGCCATACACTGAAGCTTTCTTT,CAWNRGGQPYTEAFF
.,.,TRBJ1-5,TRBV30,TGTGCCTGGAGCGGTCAGGGGTTACAGCCCCAGCATTTT,CAWSGQGLQPQHF
TRBD1,.,TRBJ1-5,TRBV7-8,TGTGCCAGCAGCGTTACAGGGGTAAGGAATCAGCCCCAGCATTTT,CASSVTGVRNQPQHF
TRBD1,once,TRBJ1-2,TRBV7-2,TGTGCCAGCAGCTTAGTATATGGGGACAGCGTGCCAGGCTACACCTTC,CASSLVYGDSVPGYTF
.,.,TRBJ1-1,TRBV7-6,TGTGCCAGCAGCGAACAGGCGGGGTTCAACACTGAAGCTTTCTTT,CASSEQAGFNTEAFF
TRBD1,.,TRBJ1-2,TRBV27,TGTGCCAGCAGTTTATCCGCGGGACAGGGGTCCTATGGCTACACCTTC,CASSLSAGQGSYGYTF
.,.,TRBJ1-2,TRBV4-2,TGTGCCAGCAGCCACTTAAATGTGGGCGCTTCTAACTATGGCTACACCTTC,CASSHLNVGASNYGYTF
.,.,TRBJ1-1,TRBV23-1,TGCGCCAGCAGCCCCAAGGCGCTATTGAACACTGAAGCTTTCTTT,CASSPKALLNTEAFF
.,.,TRBJ2-4,TRBV25-1,TGTGCCAGCAGTGTCCAAGGGCCTAGACTATCGGCCAAAAACATTCAGTACTTC,CASSVQGPRLSAKNIQYF
TRBD1,.,TRBJ1-2,TRBV9,TGTGCCAGCAGCAGTCCAGGGACAGGGGTGGACCGGGTCGGCTACACCTTC,CASSSPGTGVDRVGYTF
.,.,TRBJ2-7,TRBV11-2,TGTGCCAGCAGCTACCCTCCCGGGACCACCTACGAGCAGTACTTC,CASSYPPGTTYEQYF
TRBD1,few,TRBJ1-1,TRBV25-1,TGTGCCAGCCGTTTCACCGGGACAGGGCGGAACACTGAAGCTTTCTTT,CASRFTGTGRNTEAFF
.,.,TRBJ2-6,TRBV5-1,TGCGCCAGCAGCTTTAGCGCTGGGGGGAACTCTGGGGCCAACGTCCTGACTTTC,CASSFSAGGNSGANVLTF
.,.,TRBJ1-6,TRBV18,TGTGCCAGCTCACCACCGACAGCCTTGGCCCTCCACTTT,CASSPPTALALHF
.,.,TRBJ2-7,TRBV11-2,TGTGCCAGCAGCTTAGGCGACGGAGCATCCTACGAGCAGTACTTC,CASSLGDGASYEQYF
.,.,TRBJ2-1,TRBV7-2,TGTGCCAGCAGCACCGCCACAGCCGGGAGAGTGCGGGAGCAGTTCTTC,CASSTATAGRVREQFF
.,.,TRBJ2-1,TRBV7-2,TGTGCCAGCAGCTTAGGCCCGGGCTCCTACAATGAGCAGTTCTTC,CASSLGPGSYNEQFF
.,.,TRBJ1-5,TRBV12-3/TRBV12-4,TGTGCCAGCAGAACCGGGGGGGCGCCCCAGCATTTT,CASRTGGAPQHF
TRBD2,.,TRBJ2-5,TRBV30,TGTGCCTGGAACCGGGGGGTATCTGAGACCCAGTACTTC,CAWNRGVSETQYF
.,few,TRBJ1-3,TRBV6-5,TGTGCCACCTACTCTGGAAACACCATATATTTT,CATYSGNTIYF
.,once,TRBJ2-7,TRBV24-1,TGTGCCACCAGTGGTCAGGGGGGTTCCTACGAGCAGTACTTC,CATSGQGGSYEQYF
TRBD1,.,TRBJ2-7,TRBV6-5,TGTGCCAGCAGCCGATCCCAGGACAGGGAAAAGTACTTC,CASSRSQDREKYF
.,.,TRBJ1-2,TRBV4-2,TGTGCCAGCAGCCAAGACAGGGGAGGCTATGGCTACACCTTC,CASSQDRGGYGYTF
.,.,TRBJ2-7,TRBV10-3,TGTGCCATCAGTGAACAGAACTCCTACGAGCAGTACTTC,CAISEQNSYEQYF
.,.,TRBJ2-3,TRBV5-8,TGTGCCAGCAGCGCTGGGGCAGGGGTTTATACGCAGTATTTT,CASSAGAGVYTQYF
.,.,TRBJ1-3,TRBV9,TGTGCCAGCAGCGCACTTTACTCTGGAAACACCATATATTTT,CASSALYSGNTIYF
.,.,TRBJ2-3,TRBV19,TGTGCCAGTAGTAGGCCAGGGGGGCCCACAGATACGCAGTATTTT,CASSRPGGPTDTQYF
TRBD1,.,TRBJ2-3,TRBV3-1/TRBV3-2,TGTGCCAGCAGCCAAGAAGGGGGCGCAGATACGCAGTATTTT,CASSQEGGADTQYF
.,.,TRBJ1-5,TRBV28,TGTGCCAGCAGTTCGAATGAGGTCCAGCATTTT,CASSSNEVQHF
.,few,TRBJ1-1,TRBV5-5,TGTGCCAGCGTCCAGGGCGGTTGGAACACTGAAGCTTTCTTT,CASVQGGWNTEAFF
.,.,TRBJ2-2,TRBV7-3,TGTGCCAGCAGCACCGGACAGTACACCGGGGAGCTGTTTTTT,CASSTGQYTGELFF
.,.,TRBJ1-5,TRBV27,TGTGCCAGCAGTCCCCTAGGTCAGCCCCAGCATTTT,CASSPLGQPQHF
.,.,TRBJ2-1,TRBV24-1,TGTGCCACCAGTGATTTCCGATCCTACAATGAGCAGTTCTTC,CATSDFRSYNEQFF
.,.,TRBJ1-1,TRBV7-6,TGTGCCAGCAGCCGGCAGCTGTCCGAAATTTCTGAAGCTTTCTTT,CASSRQLSEISEAFF
.,.,TRBJ2-5,TRBV19,TGTGCCAGTAGTGGGGGGTACGACGAGACCCAGTACTTC,CASSGGYDETQYF
.,.,TRBJ2-7,TRBV19,TGTGCCAGTAGTATAGGACACGGCTACGAGCAGTACTTC,CASSIGHGYEQYF
TRBD1,.,TRBJ1-5,TRBV5-1,TGCGCCAGCAGCCGGCTTGGGGACAGTCAGCCCCAGCATTTT,CASSRLGDSQPQHF